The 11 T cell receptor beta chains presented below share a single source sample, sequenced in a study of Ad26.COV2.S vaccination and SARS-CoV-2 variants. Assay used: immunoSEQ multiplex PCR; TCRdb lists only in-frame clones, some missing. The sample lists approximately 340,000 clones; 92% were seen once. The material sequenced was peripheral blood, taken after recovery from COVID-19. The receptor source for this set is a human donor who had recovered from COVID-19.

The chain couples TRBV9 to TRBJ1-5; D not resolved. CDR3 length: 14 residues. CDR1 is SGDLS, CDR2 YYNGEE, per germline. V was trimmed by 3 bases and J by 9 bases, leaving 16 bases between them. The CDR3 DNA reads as TGTGCCAGCAGCGAGACCCCTGGACTTGGGCCCCAGCATTTT. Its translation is CASSETPGLGPQHF.

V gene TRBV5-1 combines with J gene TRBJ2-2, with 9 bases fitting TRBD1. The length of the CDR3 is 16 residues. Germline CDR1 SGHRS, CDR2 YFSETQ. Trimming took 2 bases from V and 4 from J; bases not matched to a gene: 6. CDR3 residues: CASSLRQGEVTGELFF. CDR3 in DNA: TGCGCCAGCAGCTTAAGACAGGGGGAGGTCACCGGGGAGCTGTTTTTT.

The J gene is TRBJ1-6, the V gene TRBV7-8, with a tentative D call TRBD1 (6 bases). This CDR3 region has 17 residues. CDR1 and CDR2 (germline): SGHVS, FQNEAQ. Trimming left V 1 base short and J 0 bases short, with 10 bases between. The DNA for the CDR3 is TGTGCCAGCAGCTTAGAACCAGGGGTCTCCTATAATTCACCCCTCCACTTT. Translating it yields CASSLEPGVSYNSPLHF.

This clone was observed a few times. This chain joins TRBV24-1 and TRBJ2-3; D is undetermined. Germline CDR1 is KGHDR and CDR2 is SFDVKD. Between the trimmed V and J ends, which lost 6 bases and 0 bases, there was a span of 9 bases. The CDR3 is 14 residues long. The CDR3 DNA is TGTGCCACCAGTTTGTCACACAGCACAGATACGCAGTATTTT. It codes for CATSLSHSTDTQYF.

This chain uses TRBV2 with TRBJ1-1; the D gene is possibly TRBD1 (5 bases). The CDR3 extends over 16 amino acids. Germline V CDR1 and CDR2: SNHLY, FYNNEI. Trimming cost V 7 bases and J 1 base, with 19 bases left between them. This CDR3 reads CASKRDRLITNTEAFF. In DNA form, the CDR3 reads TGTGCCAGCAAAAGGGACCGCCTGATTACGAACACTGAAGCTTTCTTT.

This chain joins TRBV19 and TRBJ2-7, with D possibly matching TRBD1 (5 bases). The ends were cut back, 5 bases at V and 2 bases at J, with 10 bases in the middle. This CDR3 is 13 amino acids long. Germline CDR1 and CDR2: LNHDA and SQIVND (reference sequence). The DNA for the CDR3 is TGTGCCAGTAGTGCGGACACCACCTACGAGCAGTACTTC. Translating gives CASSADTTYEQYF.

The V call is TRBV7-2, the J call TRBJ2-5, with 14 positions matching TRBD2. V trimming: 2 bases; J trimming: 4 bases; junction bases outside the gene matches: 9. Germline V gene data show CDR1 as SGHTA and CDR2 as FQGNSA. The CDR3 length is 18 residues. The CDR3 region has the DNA TGTGCCAGCAGCTTAAGGACTAGCGGGGGGTTGCTCAGAGAGACCCAGTACTTC. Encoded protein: CASSLRTSGGLLRETQYF.

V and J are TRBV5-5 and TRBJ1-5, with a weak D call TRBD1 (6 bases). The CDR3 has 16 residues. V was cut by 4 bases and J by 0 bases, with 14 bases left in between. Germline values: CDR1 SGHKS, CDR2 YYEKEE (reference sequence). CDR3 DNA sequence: TGTGCCAGCAGCCAAAGCAGGGGAGGTAGCAATCAGCCCCAGCATTTT. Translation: CASSQSRGGSNQPQHF.

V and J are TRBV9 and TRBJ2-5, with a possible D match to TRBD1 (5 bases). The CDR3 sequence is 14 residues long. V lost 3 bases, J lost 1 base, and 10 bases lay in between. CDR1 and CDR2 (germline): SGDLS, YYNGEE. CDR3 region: CASSAGAIQETQYF. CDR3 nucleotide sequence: TGTGCCAGCAGCGCTGGGGCAATCCAAGAGACCCAGTACTTC.

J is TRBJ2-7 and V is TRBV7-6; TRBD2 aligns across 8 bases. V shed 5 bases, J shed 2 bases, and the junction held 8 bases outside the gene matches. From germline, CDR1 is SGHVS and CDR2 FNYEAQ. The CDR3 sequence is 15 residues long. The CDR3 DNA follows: TGTGCCAGCAGCCCCTCGGGGACTAGTCCCTACGAGCAGTACTTC. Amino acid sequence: CASSPSGTSPYEQYF.

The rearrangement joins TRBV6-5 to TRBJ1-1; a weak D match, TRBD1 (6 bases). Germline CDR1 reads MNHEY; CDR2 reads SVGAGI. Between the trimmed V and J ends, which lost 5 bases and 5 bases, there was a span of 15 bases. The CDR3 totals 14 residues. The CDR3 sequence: CASSHGGAGTEAFF. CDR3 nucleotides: TGTGCCAGCAGTCACGGGGGGGCCGGGACTGAAGCTTTCTTT.